This TCR beta chain was sequenced in a study of blood T cell repertoires in COVID-19. Study information: Some COVID-19 samples were acute and others convalescent; all came from the United States, Italy and Spain. In each case, the material was cDNA or gDNA derived from T cells, B-cell-depleted T cells, or PBMCs.

Unmatched junction bases numbered 0, after V lost 0 bases and J lost 0 bases. Germline V lookup: CDR1 SGHRS, CDR2 YFSETQ. The CDR3 contains 15 residues. This clone is a singleton in its sample. Authors' analysis steps: Estimation of nucleated cell counts was performed using reference gene primer amplification. Assay used: immunoSEQ multiplex PCR; TCRdb lists only in-frame clones, some missing. That table is the source of V, J and clone size, and D and trimming were worked out from the DNA. The sample contains about 97,000 clones, approximately 90% of which appear only once. The receptor's source is a man in his fifties or sixties with acute or convalescent COVID-19. The chain employs TRBV5-1 and TRBJ2-3; 8 nucleotides align to TRBD2. Material: peripheral blood. The CDR3 loop reads CASSLGGGSTDTQYF. DNA for the CDR3: TGCGCCAGCAGCTTGGGCGGGGGGAGCACAGATACGCAGTATTTT.